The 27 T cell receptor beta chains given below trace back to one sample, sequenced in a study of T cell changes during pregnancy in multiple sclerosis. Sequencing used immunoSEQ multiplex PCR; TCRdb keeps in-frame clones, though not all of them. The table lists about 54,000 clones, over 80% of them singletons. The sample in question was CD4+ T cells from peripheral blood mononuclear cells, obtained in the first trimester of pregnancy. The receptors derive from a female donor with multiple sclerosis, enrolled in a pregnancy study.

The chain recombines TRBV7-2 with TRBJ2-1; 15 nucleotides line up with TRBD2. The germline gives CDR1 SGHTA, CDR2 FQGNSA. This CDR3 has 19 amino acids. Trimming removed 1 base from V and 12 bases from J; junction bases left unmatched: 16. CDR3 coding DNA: TGTGCCAGCAGCTTAGGTTTTTTTCCGGGACTAGCGGGGGGATCGGGGCAGTTCTTC. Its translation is CASSLGFFPGLAGGSGQFF. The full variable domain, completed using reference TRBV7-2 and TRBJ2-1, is GAGVSQSPSNKVTEKGKDVELRCDPISGHTALYWYRQSLGQGLEFLIYFQGNSAPDKSGLPSDRFSAERTGGSVSTLTIQRTQQEDSAVYLCASSLGFFPGLAGGSGQFFGPGTRLTVL.

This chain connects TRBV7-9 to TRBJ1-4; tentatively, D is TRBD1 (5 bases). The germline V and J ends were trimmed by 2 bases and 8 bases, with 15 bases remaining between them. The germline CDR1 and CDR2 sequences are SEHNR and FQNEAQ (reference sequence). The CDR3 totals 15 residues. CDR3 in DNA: TGTGCCAGCAGCTTACACTTCGGGTCAGGGGAAAAACTGTTTTTT. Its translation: CASSLHFGSGEKLFF.

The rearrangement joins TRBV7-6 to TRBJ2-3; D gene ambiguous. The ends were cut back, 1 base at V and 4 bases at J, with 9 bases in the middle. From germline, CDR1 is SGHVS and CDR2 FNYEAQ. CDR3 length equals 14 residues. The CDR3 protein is CASSLGPPADTQYF. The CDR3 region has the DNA TGTGCCAGCAGCTTAGGCCCTCCGGCAGATACGCAGTATTTT.

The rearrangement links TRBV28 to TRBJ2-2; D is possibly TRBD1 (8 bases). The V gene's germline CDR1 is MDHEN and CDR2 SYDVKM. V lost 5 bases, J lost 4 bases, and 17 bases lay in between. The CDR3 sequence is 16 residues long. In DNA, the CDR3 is TGTGCCAGCAGTCGCCGGACAGGGAGGGGCACCGGGGAGCTGTTTTTT. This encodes CASSRRTGRGTGELFF.

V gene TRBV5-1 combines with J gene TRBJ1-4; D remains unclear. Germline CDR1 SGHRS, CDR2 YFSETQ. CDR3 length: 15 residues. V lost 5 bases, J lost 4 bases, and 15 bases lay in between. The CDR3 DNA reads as TGCGCCAGCAGGAATGATACGGGATATAATGAAAAACTGTTTTTT. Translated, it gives CASRNDTGYNEKLFF.

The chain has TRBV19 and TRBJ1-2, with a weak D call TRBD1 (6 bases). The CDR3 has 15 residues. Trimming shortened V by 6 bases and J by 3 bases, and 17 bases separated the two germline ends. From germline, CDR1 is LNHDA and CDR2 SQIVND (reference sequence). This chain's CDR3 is CASRPGVLGDYGYTF. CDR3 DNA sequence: TGTGCCAGTAGGCCAGGGGTCTTGGGGGACTATGGCTACACCTTC. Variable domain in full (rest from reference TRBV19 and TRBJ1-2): DGGITQSPKYLFRKEGQNVTLSCEQNLNHDAMYWYRQDPGQGLRLIYYSQIVNDFQKGDIAEGYSVSREKKESFPLTVTSAQKNPTAFYLCASRPGVLGDYGYTFGSGTRLTVV.

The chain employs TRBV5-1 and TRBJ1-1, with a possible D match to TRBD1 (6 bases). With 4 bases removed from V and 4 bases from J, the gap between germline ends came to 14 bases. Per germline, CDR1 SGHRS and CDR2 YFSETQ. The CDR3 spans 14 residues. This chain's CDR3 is CASSLGQRGTEAFF. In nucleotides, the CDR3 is TGCGCCAGCAGCCTTGGACAGAGAGGCACTGAAGCTTTCTTT.

Written as DNA, the CDR3 is TGTGCCAGCAGCTTGGGGGGGGTGACCGGGGAGCTGTTTTTT. It yields the protein CASSLGGVTGELFF. The V gene is TRBV7-2, the J gene TRBJ2-2; 7 positions agree with TRBD2. Germline V CDR1 and CDR2: SGHTA, FQGNSA. J lost 5 bases, V lost 3 bases, and 3 bases had no gene match. This CDR3 is built from 14 residues.

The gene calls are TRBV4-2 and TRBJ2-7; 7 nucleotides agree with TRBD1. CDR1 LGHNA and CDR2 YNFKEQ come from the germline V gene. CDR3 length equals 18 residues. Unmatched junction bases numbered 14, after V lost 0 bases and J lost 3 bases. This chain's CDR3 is CASSQDISGGTANYEQYF. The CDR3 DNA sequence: TGTGCCAGCAGCCAAGATATTTCTGGTGGGACAGCAAACTACGAGCAGTACTTC.

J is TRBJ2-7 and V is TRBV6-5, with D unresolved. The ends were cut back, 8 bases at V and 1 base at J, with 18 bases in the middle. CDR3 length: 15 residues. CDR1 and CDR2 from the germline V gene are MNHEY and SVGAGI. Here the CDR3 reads CASRFPRGGSYEQYF. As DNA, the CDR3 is TGTGCCAGCCGGTTCCCCCGAGGCGGATCCTACGAGCAGTACTTC.

For the CDR3, the DNA is TGTGCCAGCAGCTTTTTTTCAGGGGTCGGAGGAGGCTACACCTTC. Translated: CASSFFSGVGGGYTF. The chain joins TRBV7-9 to TRBJ1-2; a weak D match, TRBD1 (6 bases). The germline CDR1 and CDR2 sequences are SEHNR and FQNEAQ (reference sequence). The CDR3 contains 15 residues. V lost 3 bases and J lost 8, with 19 bases in between.

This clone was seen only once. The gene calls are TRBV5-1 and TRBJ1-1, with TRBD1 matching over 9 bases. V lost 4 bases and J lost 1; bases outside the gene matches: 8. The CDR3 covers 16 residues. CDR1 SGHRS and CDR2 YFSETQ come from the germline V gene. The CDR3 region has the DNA TGCGCCAGCAGCAGAACTCCGGGACAGGGGAACACTGAAGCTTTCTTT. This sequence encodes CASSRTPGQGNTEAFF.

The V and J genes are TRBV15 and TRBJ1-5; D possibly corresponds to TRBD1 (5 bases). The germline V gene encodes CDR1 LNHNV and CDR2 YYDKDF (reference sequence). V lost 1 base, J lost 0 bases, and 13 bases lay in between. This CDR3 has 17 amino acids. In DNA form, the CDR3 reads TGTGCCACCAGCAGAGTCTCCGGGGGGAGTAGCAATCAGCCCCAGCATTTT. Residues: CATSRVSGGSSNQPQHF. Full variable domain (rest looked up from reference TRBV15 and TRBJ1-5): DAMVIQNPRYQVTQFGKPVTLSCSQTLNHNVMYWYQQKSSQAPKLLFHYYDKDFNNEADTPDNFQSRRPNTSFCFLDIRSPGLGDTAMYLCATSRVSGGSSNQPQHFGDGTRLSIL.

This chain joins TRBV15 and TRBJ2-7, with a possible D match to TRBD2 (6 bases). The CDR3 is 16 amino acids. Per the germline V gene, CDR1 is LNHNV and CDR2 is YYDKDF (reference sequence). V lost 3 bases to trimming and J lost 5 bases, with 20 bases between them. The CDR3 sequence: CATSSPWTARDHEQYF. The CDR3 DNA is TGTGCCACCAGCAGCCCCTGGACCGCGCGGGACCACGAGCAGTACTTC. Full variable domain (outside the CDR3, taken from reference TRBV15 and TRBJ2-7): DAMVIQNPRYQVTQFGKPVTLSCSQTLNHNVMYWYQQKSSQAPKLLFHYYDKDFNNEADTPDNFQSRRPNTSFCFLDIRSPGLGDTAMYLCATSSPWTARDHEQYFGPGTRLTVT.

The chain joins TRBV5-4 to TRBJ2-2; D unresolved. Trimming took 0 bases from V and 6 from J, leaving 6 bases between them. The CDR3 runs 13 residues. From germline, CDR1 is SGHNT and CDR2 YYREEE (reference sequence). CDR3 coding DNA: TGTGCCAGCAGCTTGGATCCTGCCGGGGAGCTGTTTTTT. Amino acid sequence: CASSLDPAGELFF.

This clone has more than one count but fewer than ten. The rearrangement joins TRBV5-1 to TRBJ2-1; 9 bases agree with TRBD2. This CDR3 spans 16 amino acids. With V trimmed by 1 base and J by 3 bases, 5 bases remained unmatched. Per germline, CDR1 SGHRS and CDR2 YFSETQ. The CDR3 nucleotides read TGCGCCAGCAGCTTGATAGCGGGAGTCAGCTACAATGAGCAGTTCTTC. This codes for CASSLIAGVSYNEQFF.

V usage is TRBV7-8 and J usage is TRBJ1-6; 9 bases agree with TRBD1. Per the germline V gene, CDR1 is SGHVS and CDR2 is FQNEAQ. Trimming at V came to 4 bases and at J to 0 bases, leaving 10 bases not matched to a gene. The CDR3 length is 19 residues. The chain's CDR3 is CASSSTDRGLSSYNSPLHF. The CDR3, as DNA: TGTGCCAGCAGCTCGACGGACAGGGGACTTAGCTCCTATAATTCACCCCTCCACTTT.

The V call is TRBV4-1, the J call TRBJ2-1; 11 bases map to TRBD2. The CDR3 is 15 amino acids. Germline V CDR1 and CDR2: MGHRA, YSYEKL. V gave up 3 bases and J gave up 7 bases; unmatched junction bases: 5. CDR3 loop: CASSQTGLAANEQFF. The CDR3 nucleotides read TGCGCCAGCAGCCAGACGGGACTAGCGGCAAATGAGCAGTTCTTC.

This CDR3 is CASRPGLAGVYNEQFF. The DNA of the CDR3 is TGTGCCAGCAGACCCGGACTAGCGGGGGTATACAATGAGCAGTTCTTC. The chain combines TRBV27 with TRBJ2-1, with 13 bases matching TRBD2. Per germline, CDR1 MNHEY and CDR2 SMNVEV (reference sequence). The CDR3 is 16 residues long. Trimming cost V 6 bases and J 4 bases; bases outside gene matches: 6.

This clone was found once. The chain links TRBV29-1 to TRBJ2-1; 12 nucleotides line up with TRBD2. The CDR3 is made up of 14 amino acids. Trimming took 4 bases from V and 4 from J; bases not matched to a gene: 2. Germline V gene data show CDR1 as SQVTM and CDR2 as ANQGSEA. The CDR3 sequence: CSVGTSGAYNEQFF. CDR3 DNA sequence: TGCAGCGTTGGGACTAGCGGGGCTTACAATGAGCAGTTCTTC.

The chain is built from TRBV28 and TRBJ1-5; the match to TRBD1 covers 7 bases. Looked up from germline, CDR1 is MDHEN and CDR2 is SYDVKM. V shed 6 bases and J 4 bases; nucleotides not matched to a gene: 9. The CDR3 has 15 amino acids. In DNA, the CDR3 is TGTGCCAGCAGCTCAAACGGCAGGGGGAATCAGCCCCAGCATTTT. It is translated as CASSSNGRGNQPQHF.

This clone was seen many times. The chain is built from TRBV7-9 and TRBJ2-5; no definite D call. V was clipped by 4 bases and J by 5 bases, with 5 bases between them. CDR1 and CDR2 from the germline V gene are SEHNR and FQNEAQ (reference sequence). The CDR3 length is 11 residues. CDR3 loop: CASSYYETQYF. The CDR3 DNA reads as TGTGCCAGCAGCTACTATGAGACCCAGTACTTC.

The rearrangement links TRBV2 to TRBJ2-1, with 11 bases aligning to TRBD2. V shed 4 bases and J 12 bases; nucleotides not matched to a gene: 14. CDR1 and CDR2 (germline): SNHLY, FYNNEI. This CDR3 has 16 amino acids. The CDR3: CASSGTFSGGGAGQFF. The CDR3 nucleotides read TGTGCCAGCAGTGGGACCTTTAGCGGGGGGGGCGCTGGGCAGTTCTTC. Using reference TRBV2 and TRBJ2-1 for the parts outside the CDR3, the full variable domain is EPEVTQTPSHQVTQMGQEVILRCVPISNHLYFYWYRQILGQKVEFLVSFYNNEISEKSEIFDDQFSVERPDGSNFTLKIRSTKLEDSAMYFCASSGTFSGGGAGQFFGPGTRLTVL.

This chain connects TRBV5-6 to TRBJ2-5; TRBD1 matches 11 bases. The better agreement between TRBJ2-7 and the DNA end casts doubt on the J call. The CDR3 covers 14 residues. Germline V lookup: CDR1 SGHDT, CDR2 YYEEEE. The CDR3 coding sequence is TGTGCCAGCAGCTCGGACAGGGGGCTCTACGAGCAGTACTTC. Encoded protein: CASSSDRGLYEQYF.

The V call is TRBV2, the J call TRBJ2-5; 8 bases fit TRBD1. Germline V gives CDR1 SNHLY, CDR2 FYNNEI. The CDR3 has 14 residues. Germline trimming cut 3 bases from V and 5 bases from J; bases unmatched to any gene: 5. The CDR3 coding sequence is TGTGCCAGCAGTGACAGGGGGCTATGGGAGACCCAGTACTTC. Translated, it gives CASSDRGLWETQYF.

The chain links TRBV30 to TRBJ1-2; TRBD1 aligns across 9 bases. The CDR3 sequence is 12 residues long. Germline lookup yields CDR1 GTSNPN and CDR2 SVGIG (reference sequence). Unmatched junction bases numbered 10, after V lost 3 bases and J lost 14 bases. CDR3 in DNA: TGTGCCTGGAGGGAGGGACAGGGAGTGTGGACCTTC. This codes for CAWREGQGVWTF. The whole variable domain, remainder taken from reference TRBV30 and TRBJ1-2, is SQTIHQWPATLVQPVGSPLSLECTVEGTSNPNLYWYRQAAGRGLQLLFYSVGIGQISSEVPQNLSASRPQDRQFILSSKKLLLSDSGFYLCAWREGQGVWTFGSGTRLTVV.

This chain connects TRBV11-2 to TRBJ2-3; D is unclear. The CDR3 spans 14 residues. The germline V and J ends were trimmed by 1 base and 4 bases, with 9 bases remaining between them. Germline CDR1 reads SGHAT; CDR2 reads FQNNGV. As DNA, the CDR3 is TGTGCCAGCAGCTTAGCCTCCCGGTCAGATACGCAGTATTTT. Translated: CASSLASRSDTQYF.